The 30 T cell receptor beta chains below were found in one sample sequenced in a study of vaccination and CD4 T cells after COVID-19. The time point was: late sampling 161 to 241 days after vaccination in a few convalescent patients. Treatment given: approximately 11-day PBMC culture with coronavirus spike peptide pools or control peptides (ViraFEST assay). The Oncomine TCR Beta short-read assay generated sequence data from the DNA of cultured CD4+ T cells. Via MiXCR, TCRdb re-called the PCR reads, giving one row per CDR3 protein. The table shows some 23,000 distinct CDR3 sequences, with more than 25% occurring only once. Their recognized antigens are unknown. The sequencing used CD4+ T cells from blood, cultured in vitro, collected about 7 months after SARS-CoV-2 vaccination. The receptors were gathered from a human donor who had recovered from COVID-19.

The gene calls are TRBV4-3 and TRBJ1-6, with D possibly being TRBD1 (5 bases). V was pared by 1 base and J by 0 bases, with 10 bases between. In germline, CDR1 is LGHNA, CDR2 YSLEER. The CDR3 runs 17 residues. This CDR3 reads CASSQGAGSSYNSPLHF. In nucleotides, the CDR3 is TGCGCCAGCAGCCAAGGAGCAGGGAGCTCCTATAATTCACCCCTCCACTTT.

The chain joins TRBV28 to TRBJ2-7; 9 nucleotides match TRBD1. Trimming at V came to 4 bases and at J to 0 bases, leaving 7 bases not matched to a gene. CDR1 and CDR2 from the germline V gene are MDHEN and SYDVKM. The CDR3 extends over 16 amino acids. The chain's CDR3 is CASSSVGTGSSYEQYF. For the CDR3, the DNA is TGTGCCAGCAGTTCCGTCGGGACAGGGAGCTCCTACGAGCAGTACTTC.

This rearrangement joins TRBV20-1 to TRBJ2-5; a possible D gene is TRBD1 (6 bases). This CDR3 comprises 11 residues. In germline, CDR1 is DFQATT, CDR2 SNEGSKA (reference sequence). The CDR3 sequence is CSGQIEETQYF. CDR3 coding DNA: TGCAGCGGACAGATTGAAGAGACCCAGTACTTC.

This clonotype was counted between two and nine times. The J gene is TRBJ1-1, the V gene TRBV6-1, with D possibly TRBD1 on 5 matching bases. The V end was cut by 5 bases, the J end by 3 bases, with 13 bases between. This CDR3 spans 14 amino acids. Germline V gives CDR1 MNHNS, CDR2 SASEGT. This chain's CDR3 is CASSRGDSDTEAFF. In DNA, the CDR3 is TGTGCCAGCAGTAGAGGGGATTCGGACACTGAAGCTTTCTTT.

This clonotype was counted only a few times. The V and J genes are TRBV20-1 and TRBJ2-1; TRBD2 is a possible D gene (5 bases). The CDR3 consists of 13 residues. Per the germline V gene, CDR1 is DFQATT and CDR2 is SNEGSKA (reference sequence). The germline V and J ends were trimmed by 7 bases and 4 bases, with 14 bases remaining between them. The CDR3 reads CSVGREVYNEQFF. The CDR3 nucleotides are TGCAGTGTCGGCCGGGAAGTTTACAATGAGCAGTTCTTC.

The chain couples TRBV28 to TRBJ1-2; 8 bases match TRBD1. The CDR3 is 15 residues long. Per germline, CDR1 MDHEN and CDR2 SYDVKM. The trim removed 6 bases at V and 3 bases at J, leaving 9 bases unmatched. The chain's CDR3 is CASSFPQGAYYGYTF. CDR3 DNA: TGTGCCAGCAGCTTCCCCCAGGGGGCTTACTATGGCTACACCTTC.

The genes are TRBV12-3 or TRBV12-4 and TRBJ2-5; perhaps D is TRBD1 or TRBD2 (5 bases each). Between the trimmed V and J ends, which lost 4 bases and 5 bases, there was a span of 14 bases. The length of the CDR3 is 14 residues. CDR3 in amino acids: CASSWSGRGETQYF. The CDR3 DNA sequence: TGTGCCAGCAGTTGGTCGGGGCGAGGGGAGACCCAGTACTTC.

The V call is TRBV7-2, the J call TRBJ2-7, with 8 bases that match TRBD2. The CDR3 has 15 amino acids. The germline V gene has CDR1 SGHTA and CDR2 FQGNSA. V was pared by 5 bases and J by 6 bases, with 12 bases of the junction left unmatched. The CDR3 nucleotides are TGTGCCAGCAGCCCCGGGACTAGGAGGGTCCTCGAGCAGTACTTC. Its protein is CASSPGTRRVLEQYF.

In its sample, this clonotype was seen a few times. CDR3 DNA sequence: TGTGCCAGCACCCCCGGACAGGGGACCTACGAGCAGTACTTC. It encodes CASTPGQGTYEQYF. J is TRBJ2-7 and V is TRBV12-3 or TRBV12-4; TRBD1 matches 9 bases. J lost 2 bases, V lost 7 bases, and 6 bases had no gene match. The CDR3 extends over 14 amino acids.

By share, this clonotype ranks as medium-sized. The V and J genes are TRBV7-3 and TRBJ1-1; 9 positions match TRBD1. Germline loops: CDR1 SGHTA, CDR2 FQGTGA. The CDR3 sequence is 14 residues long. J gave up 1 base and V 5 bases, and 2 bases lay outside the gene matches. The chain's CDR3 is CASSVTGGNTEAFF. The CDR3 coding sequence is TGTGCCAGCAGCGTGACAGGGGGGAACACTGAAGCTTTCTTT.

The chain couples TRBV4-1 to TRBJ1-5; 9 nucleotides match TRBD1. The V gene's germline CDR1 is MGHRA and CDR2 YSYEKL. The junction had 5 bases not matched to a gene; V was cut back by 1 base and J by 4 bases. CDR3 length equals 16 residues. CDR3 residues: CASSQGGQGGNQPQHF. The CDR3 DNA is TGCGCCAGCAGCCAAGGGGGACAGGGCGGAAATCAGCCCCAGCATTTT.

The V and J genes are TRBV19 and TRBJ1-5; TRBD1 matches 8 bases. The CDR3 length is 14 residues. J was trimmed by 2 bases and V by 5 bases; bases with no gene match: 2. Germline V gives CDR1 LNHDA, CDR2 SQIVND (reference sequence). CDR3 region: CASSQGAGNQPQHF. The CDR3 DNA sequence: TGTGCCAGTAGTCAGGGGGCAGGCAATCAGCCCCAGCATTTT.

V and J are TRBV19 and TRBJ1-5; D is uncertain. The ends were cut back, 7 bases at V and 6 bases at J, with 10 bases in the middle. Germline V gene data show CDR1 as LNHDA and CDR2 as SQIVND (reference sequence). The CDR3 consists of 12 residues. The chain's CDR3 is CASTSFGQPQHF. CDR3 in DNA: TGTGCCAGTACCTCGTTCGGTCAGCCCCAGCATTTT.

J is TRBJ2-7 and V is TRBV11-1, with D possibly being TRBD2 (6 bases). Germline lookup yields CDR1 SGHAT and CDR2 FQDESV (reference sequence). V lost 5 bases and J 3 bases, leaving 17 bases between the germline ends. CDR3 length: 15 amino acids. CDR3 coding DNA: TGTGCCAGCAGCCCGGCCGGCCTAGCGAACTACGAGCAGTACTTC. Residues: CASSPAGLANYEQYF.

Only a few counts were recorded for this clonotype. This chain uses TRBV19 with TRBJ2-3; D remains unclear. Trimming cost V 6 bases and J 0 bases, with 10 bases left between them. The CDR3 has 14 residues. The germline CDR1 and CDR2 sequences are LNHDA and SQIVND (reference sequence). The CDR3 here is CASSPTSSTDTQYF. CDR3 coding DNA: TGTGCCAGTAGCCCGACTTCTAGCACAGATACGCAGTATTTT.

The chain links TRBV19 to TRBJ2-1; D is unresolved. CDR3 length equals 15 residues. CDR1 and CDR2 (germline): LNHDA, SQIVND (reference sequence). V lost 9 bases to trimming and J lost 6 bases, with 21 bases between them. The CDR3 nucleotides read TGTGCCAGGAACCCCACAAGCTTAGCTTCCAATGAGCAGTTCTTC. It yields the protein CARNPTSLASNEQFF.

The count of this clonotype is one. The chain combines TRBV19 with TRBJ2-7; the D gene is possibly TRBD1 (8 bases). Germline CDR1 LNHDA, CDR2 SQIVND (reference sequence). This CDR3 comprises 16 residues. V was trimmed by 5 bases and J by 3 bases, leaving 20 bases between them. The CDR3 loop is CASSSLTGGTNYEQYF. CDR3 DNA: TGTGCCAGTAGTTCCCTAACAGGGGGGACTAACTACGAGCAGTACTTC.

V is TRBV6-5 and J is TRBJ2-7; possibly TRBD1 for D (5 bases). V was clipped by 2 bases and J by 4 bases, with 24 bases between them. Germline CDR1 reads MNHEY; CDR2 reads SVGAGI. This CDR3 has 18 residues. CDR3 residues: CASSYTGHSTLALYEQYF. The CDR3 DNA sequence: TGTGCCAGCAGTTACACCGGACATAGCACCCTTGCCTTGTACGAGCAGTACTTC.

The CDR3 loop is CASSLAYWGEGPVNEQFF. The CDR3 DNA reads as TGTGCCAGCAGCTTAGCGTATTGGGGGGAGGGCCCCGTAAATGAGCAGTTCTTC. The rearrangement uses TRBV7-8 and TRBJ2-1; 7 nucleotides line up with TRBD2. This CDR3 has 18 residues. Germline lookup yields CDR1 SGHVS and CDR2 FQNEAQ. The V segment lost 0 bases and the J segment 7 bases; nucleotides outside the gene matches: 15.

This clonotype was detected only a few times. The V call is TRBV7-2, the J call TRBJ2-7; 7 bases agree with TRBD1. CDR1 and CDR2 (germline): SGHTA, FQGNSA. CDR3 length equals 15 residues. V dropped 5 bases and J dropped 0; count of bases not matched to a gene: 7. The CDR3 is CASSPRSGGSYEQYF. The CDR3 bases are TGTGCCAGCAGCCCAAGGTCAGGGGGCTCCTACGAGCAGTACTTC.

This clonotype was seen a few times. The rearrangement uses TRBV27 and TRBJ2-3, with a tentative D call TRBD1 (5 bases). There are 16 residues in the CDR3. In germline, CDR1 is MNHEY, CDR2 SMNVEV (reference sequence). Trimming took 2 bases from V and 0 from J, leaving 12 bases between them. The CDR3 bases are TGTGCCAGCAGTTTAGGGGCCCAAGTCAGCACAGATACGCAGTATTTT. Its translation is CASSLGAQVSTDTQYF.

This clonotype was seen a few times. The rearrangement links TRBV19 to TRBJ2-5; D remains ambiguous. This CDR3 comprises 13 residues. The germline CDR1 and CDR2 sequences are LNHDA and SQIVND (reference sequence). Between the trimmed V and J ends, which lost 3 bases and 2 bases, there was a span of 7 bases. The CDR3 coding sequence is TGTGCCAGTAGTATCGGACGGCAAGAGACCCAGTACTTC. Protein sequence: CASSIGRQETQYF.

The genes are TRBV2 and TRBJ2-3, with D perhaps matching TRBD1 (6 bases). Germline CDR1 is SNHLY and CDR2 is FYNNEI. CDR3 length: 15 amino acids. Trimming took 2 bases from V and 4 from J, leaving 13 bases between them. In DNA form, the CDR3 reads TGTGCCAGCAGTGAAATACAGGGAAGGGCAGATACGCAGTATTTT. Residues: CASSEIQGRADTQYF.

The table lists this clonotype with a few counts. The chain's CDR3 is CSASPPGMGLNYEQYF. CDR3 nucleotide sequence: TGCAGTGCTAGTCCCCCAGGGATGGGACTAAATTACGAGCAGTACTTC. This chain connects TRBV20-1 to TRBJ2-7, with 7 bases aligning to TRBD2. V lost 3 bases, J lost 4 bases, and 15 bases stayed unmatched. This CDR3 is 16 amino acids long. Germline V CDR1 and CDR2: DFQATT, SNEGSKA (reference sequence).

The chain combines TRBV6-5 with TRBJ1-6; maybe TRBD1 (5 bases). Germline V lookup: CDR1 MNHEY, CDR2 SVGAGI. The CDR3 is made up of 16 amino acids. V was shortened by 0 bases and J by 6 bases, with 12 bases between the two germline ends. This CDR3 is CASSYSQGSLNSPLHF. The CDR3 nucleotides read TGTGCCAGCAGTTACTCTCAGGGTTCACTTAATTCACCCCTCCACTTT.

The table lists this clonotype with a few counts. The chain carries TRBV20-1 and TRBJ2-7; possibly TRBD2 for D (6 bases). V was trimmed by 5 bases and J by 9 bases, leaving 20 bases between them. Germline CDR1 is DFQATT and CDR2 is SNEGSKA (reference sequence). This CDR3 region has 13 residues. The CDR3 loop reads CSAPRDSGETQYF. DNA for the CDR3: TGCAGTGCTCCCCGTGATAGCGGAGAGACGCAGTACTTC.

The V call is TRBV7-8, the J call TRBJ2-3; TRBD2 is a possible D gene (5 bases). Trimming stripped 5 bases from V and 1 base from J, with 13 bases between. Germline V gene sequence: CDR1 SGHVS, CDR2 FQNEAQ. The CDR3 sequence is 15 residues long. Here the CDR3 reads CASSRDRAGTDTQYF. CDR3 nucleotide sequence: TGTGCCAGCAGCCGCGACCGAGCGGGCACAGATACGCAGTATTTT. Full variable domain (missing parts from reference TRBV7-8 and TRBJ2-3): GAGVSQSPRYKVAKRGQDVALRCDPISGHVSLFWYQQALGQGPEFLTYFQNEAQLDKSGLPSDRFFAERPEGSVSTLKIQRTQQEDSAVYLCASSRDRAGTDTQYFGPGTRLTVL.

The CDR3 reads CASSPMTGSNTEAFF. CDR3 nucleotides: TGTGCCAGCTCCCCCATGACAGGGTCGAACACTGAAGCTTTCTTT. The chain recombines TRBV18 with TRBJ1-1, with TRBD1 identical over 7 bases. The trim removed 6 bases at V and 1 base at J, leaving 8 bases unmatched. The CDR3 runs to 15 residues. CDR1 KGHSH and CDR2 LQKENI come from the germline V gene. Looking up the rest from reference TRBV18 and TRBJ1-1 gives the full variable domain: NAGVMQNPRHLVRRRGQEARLRCSPMKGHSHVYWYRQLPEEGLKFMVYLQKENIIDESGMPKERFSAEFPKEGPSILRIQQVVRGDSAAYFCASSPMTGSNTEAFFGQGTRLTVV.

The rearrangement uses TRBV7-9 and TRBJ2-2; D gene ambiguous. The CDR3 consists of 14 residues. Germline V gene data show CDR1 as SEHNR and CDR2 as FQNEAQ (reference sequence). V gave up 2 bases and J gave up 0 bases, with 4 bases separating them. The CDR3 region is CASSLLANTGELFF. CDR3 nucleotide sequence: TGTGCCAGCAGCTTATTAGCGAACACCGGGGAGCTGTTTTTT.

V and J are TRBV28 and TRBJ1-5; D is possibly TRBD1 (6 bases). V was cut by 1 base and J by 3 bases, with 10 bases left in between. Germline CDR1 is MDHEN and CDR2 is SYDVKM. The CDR3 length is 15 residues. CDR3 DNA sequence: TGTGCCAGCAGTTTATTAAGACAGGTCAATCAGCCCCAGCATTTT. This codes for CASSLLRQVNQPQHF.